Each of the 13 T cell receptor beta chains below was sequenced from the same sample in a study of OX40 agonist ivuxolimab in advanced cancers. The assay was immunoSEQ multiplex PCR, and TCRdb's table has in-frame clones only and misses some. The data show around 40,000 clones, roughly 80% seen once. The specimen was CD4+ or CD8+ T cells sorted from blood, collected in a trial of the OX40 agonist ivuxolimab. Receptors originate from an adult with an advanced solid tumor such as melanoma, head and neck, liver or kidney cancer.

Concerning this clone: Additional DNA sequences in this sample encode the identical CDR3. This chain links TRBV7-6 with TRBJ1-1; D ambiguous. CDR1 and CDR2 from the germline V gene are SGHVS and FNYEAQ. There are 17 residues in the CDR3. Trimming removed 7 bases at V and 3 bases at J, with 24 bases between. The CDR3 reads CASILMPPPPVDTEAFF. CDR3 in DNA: TGTGCCAGCATCCTAATGCCCCCCCCACCCGTGGACACTGAAGCTTTCTTT.

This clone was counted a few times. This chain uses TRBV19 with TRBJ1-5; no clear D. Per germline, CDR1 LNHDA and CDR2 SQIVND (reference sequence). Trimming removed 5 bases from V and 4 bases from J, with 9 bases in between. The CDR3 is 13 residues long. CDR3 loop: CASSSQSNQPQHF. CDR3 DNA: TGTGCCAGTAGTTCACAGAGTAATCAGCCCCAGCATTTT.

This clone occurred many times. As DNA, the CDR3 is TGTGCCAGCAGCTTAGAATTTACCCGCACCCACGAGCAGTACTTC. This translates into CASSLEFTRTHEQYF. The chain joins TRBV7-2 to TRBJ2-7; D unclear. CDR1 and CDR2 from the germline V gene are SGHTA and FQGNSA. There are 15 residues in the CDR3. The germline V and J ends were trimmed by 1 base and 5 bases, with 15 bases remaining between them.

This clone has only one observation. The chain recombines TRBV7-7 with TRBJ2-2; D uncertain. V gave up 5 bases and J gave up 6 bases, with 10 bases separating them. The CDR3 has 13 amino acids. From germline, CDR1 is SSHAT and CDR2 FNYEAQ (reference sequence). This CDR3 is CASSLRVAGELFF. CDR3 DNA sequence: TGTGCCAGCAGCCTTAGGGTAGCCGGGGAGCTGTTTTTT.

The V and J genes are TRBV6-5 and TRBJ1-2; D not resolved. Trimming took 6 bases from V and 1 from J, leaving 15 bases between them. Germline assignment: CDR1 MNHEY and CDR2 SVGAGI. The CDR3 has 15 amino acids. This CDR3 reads CASSPASSLNYGYTF. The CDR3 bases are TGTGCCAGCAGCCCAGCCTCCTCGCTTAACTATGGCTACACCTTC.

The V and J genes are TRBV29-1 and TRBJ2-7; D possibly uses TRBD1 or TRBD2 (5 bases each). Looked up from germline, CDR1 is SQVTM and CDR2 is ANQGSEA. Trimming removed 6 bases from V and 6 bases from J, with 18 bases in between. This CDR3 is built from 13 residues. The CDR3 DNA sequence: TGCAGCGTGGGACGCCAAGAGGCATCCGAGCAGTACTTC. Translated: CSVGRQEASEQYF.

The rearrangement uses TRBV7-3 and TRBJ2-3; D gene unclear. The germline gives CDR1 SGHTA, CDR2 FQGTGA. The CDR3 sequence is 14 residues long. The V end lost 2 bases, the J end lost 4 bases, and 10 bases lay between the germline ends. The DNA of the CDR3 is TGTGCCAGCAGCTTACTGGCTAACTCAGATACGCAGTATTTT. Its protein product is CASSLLANSDTQYF.

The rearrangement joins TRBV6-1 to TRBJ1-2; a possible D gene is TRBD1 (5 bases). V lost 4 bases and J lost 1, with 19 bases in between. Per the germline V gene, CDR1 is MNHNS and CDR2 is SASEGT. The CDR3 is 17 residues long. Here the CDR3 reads CASSALGGGLNNYGYTF. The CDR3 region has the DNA TGTGCCAGCAGTGCCCTTGGGGGTGGATTGAATAACTATGGCTACACCTTC.

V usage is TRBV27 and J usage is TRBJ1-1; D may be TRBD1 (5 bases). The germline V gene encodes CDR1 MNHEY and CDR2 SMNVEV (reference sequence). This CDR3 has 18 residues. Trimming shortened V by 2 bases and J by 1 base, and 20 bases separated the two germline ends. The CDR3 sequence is CASSLDASGAGWNTEAFF. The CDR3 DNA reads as TGTGCCAGCAGTTTAGATGCCTCTGGGGCAGGGTGGAACACTGAAGCTTTCTTT.

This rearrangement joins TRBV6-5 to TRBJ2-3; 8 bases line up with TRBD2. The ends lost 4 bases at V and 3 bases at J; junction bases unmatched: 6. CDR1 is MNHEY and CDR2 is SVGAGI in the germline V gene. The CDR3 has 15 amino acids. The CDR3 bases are TGTGCCAGCAGTTCTTTAAGCGGGGGAACAGATACGCAGTATTTT. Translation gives CASSSLSGGTDTQYF.

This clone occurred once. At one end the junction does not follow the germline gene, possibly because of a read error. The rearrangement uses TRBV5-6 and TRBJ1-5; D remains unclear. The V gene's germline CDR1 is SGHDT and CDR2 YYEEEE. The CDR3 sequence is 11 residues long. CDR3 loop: CASTLKWAPAF. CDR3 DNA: TGTGCCAGCACCCTGAAGTGGGCTCCGGCCTTT.

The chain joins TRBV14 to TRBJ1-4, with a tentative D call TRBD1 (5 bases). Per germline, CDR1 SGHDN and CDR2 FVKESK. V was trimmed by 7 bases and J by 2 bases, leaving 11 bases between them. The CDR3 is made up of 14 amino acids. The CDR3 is CASKSSGTNEKLFF. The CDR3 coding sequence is TGTGCCAGCAAGTCGTCAGGGACTAATGAAAAACTGTTTTTT.

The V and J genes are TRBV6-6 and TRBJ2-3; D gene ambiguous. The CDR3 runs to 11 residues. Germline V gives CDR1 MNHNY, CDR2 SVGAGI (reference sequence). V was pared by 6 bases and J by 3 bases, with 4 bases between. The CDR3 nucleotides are TGTGCCAGCAGACGGACAGATACGCAGTATTTT. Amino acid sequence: CASRRTDTQYF.